Sequencing of this T cell receptor beta chain was carried out in a study of cytomegalovirus exposure and HLA in healthy donors. Study-level results: Available immune exposure information was restricted to CMV serostatus only. A later analysis reported that several of the most significant clusters appeared to be linked to common viral pathogens, among them Epstein-Barr virus. A later analysis linked about 17,000 TCR beta sequences to HLA alleles at 0.05 false discovery rate.

The donors comprised healthy bone marrow donors. Only one count was recorded for this clone. Its antigen is as yet unknown. Researchers ran the PCR with 60 Vbeta and 13 Jbeta primers. Only in-frame clones appear in the TCRdb table, and some are missing; sequencing was by immunoSEQ multiplex PCR. The sample shows under 300,000 clones, just over 70% of them seen only once. This CDR3 contains 14 residues. Germline V gene sequence: CDR1 WNHNN, CDR2 SYGVQD (reference sequence). Trimming left V 9 bases short and J 4 bases short, with 16 bases between. The TCR comes from a female donor in good health and CMV-seronegative. Sequencing was performed on PBMCs. The chain combines TRBV10-1 with TRBJ1-5; D possibly corresponds to TRBD1 (6 bases). CDR3 sequence reads: CARKTGDRNQPQHF. The DNA of the CDR3 is TGCGCCAGAAAGACAGGAGACCGTAATCAGCCCCAGCATTTT.